This TCR beta chain appears in the sequencing data of a study of blood T cell repertoires in COVID-19. V shed 5 bases, J shed 3 bases, and the junction held 6 bases outside the gene matches. This CDR3 comprises 14 residues. Germline assignment: CDR1 MNHEY and CDR2 SVGAGI. TCRdb's table, derived via immunoSEQ multiplex PCR, lists solely in-frame clones and lacks some. The sample has more than 300,000 clones; approximately 89% are singletons. The sequence came from a man aged 40-49 years in a cohort exposed to, infected with or recovered from COVID-19 (not recorded which). The sample comprised PBMCs or T cells enriched from blood (not recorded which). V usage is TRBV6-5 and J usage is TRBJ2-7, with 8 bases identical to TRBD2. The CDR3 sequence is CASSIGTSDYEQYF. CDR3 bases: TGTGCCAGCAGTATCGGGACTAGTGACTACGAGCAGTACTTC.